The rows below give T cell receptor beta chains drawn from one sample of a study of T-cell reconstitution after alpha-beta-depleted transplantation in children. TCRdb itself ran the PCR reads through MiXCR, one entry per CDR3 protein. The sample has some 830,000 distinct CDR3 sequences; roughly 15% are singletons. The sample consisted of PBMCs, mostly from graft donor cells, taken 360 days after TCRalphabeta/CD19-depleted stem cell transplant. The receptors stem from a male patient aged 10-17 years who had a stem cell transplant for acute lymphoblastic leukemia, so the T cells may come from the graft donor. Both conserved end residues are part of each CDR3. Each record gives: J gene, V gene, D gene, clone size, CDR3 DNA, CDR3 protein. A D gene is named only where the DNA matches it firmly. A row's size may be missing; if present it is once, few, many or a size class.

>TRBJ2-1|TRBV7-2|NA|few
TGTGCCAGCAGCTTGGGGGGACCACCCTCCTACAATGAGCAGTTCTTC
CASSLGGPPSYNEQFF
>TRBJ2-3|TRBV4-2|TRBD2|NA
TGTGCCAGCAGCACACCTAGCGGGAGGGTCGCAGATACGCAGTATTTT
CASSTPSGRVADTQYF
>TRBJ2-1|TRBV5-5|NA|NA
TGTGCCAGCAGCTTGGGCCTAGGGGATTACAATGAGCAGTTCTTC
CASSLGLGDYNEQFF
>TRBJ2-1|TRBV11-3|TRBD2|NA
TGTGCCAGCAGCGGGGGACTAGCGAGTGAGAATGAGCAGTTCTTC
CASSGGLASENEQFF
>TRBJ2-7|TRBV5-1|NA|NA
TGCGCCAGCAGAATAAGCAGGGAGAGCGGCGAGCAGTACTTC
CASRISRESGEQYF
>TRBJ2-1|TRBV5-1|TRBD2|few
TGCGCCAGCCGGCGGGAGGGCTCTAGTGAGCAGTTCTTC
CASRREGSSEQFF
>TRBJ1-5|TRBV28|NA|NA
TGTGCCAGCAGTTTATTACTTGTGGAGCCCCAGCATTTT
CASSLLLVEPQHF
>TRBJ1-2|TRBV4-1|TRBD1|NA
TGCGCCAGCAGCCAAGAGTTCGGACAGGATTATGGCTACACCTTC
CASSQEFGQDYGYTF
>TRBJ2-7|TRBV6-5|NA|NA
TGTGCCAGCAGTTACTCGGACTACTCCAGCTCCTACGAGCAGTACTTC
CASSYSDYSSSYEQYF
>TRBJ2-1|TRBV7-8|NA|few
TGTGCCAGCAGCTTTCACAAAGGATATGAGCAGTTCTTC
CASSFHKGYEQFF
>TRBJ2-5|TRBV7-8|NA|NA
TGTGCCAGCAGCTTAGACGACAGTATACAAGAGACCCAGTACTTC
CASSLDDSIQETQYF
>TRBJ1-1|TRBV7-9|TRBD1|few
TGTGCCAGCAGCCCTGGGACAGGGACGGCGACTGAAGCTTTCTTT
CASSPGTGTATEAFF
>TRBJ2-2|TRBV12-3/TRBV12-4|NA|NA
TGTGCCAGCGGCCTTGGGGGCGCGGGGACCGGGGAGCTGTTTTTT
CASGLGGAGTGELFF
>TRBJ2-4|TRBV6-1|NA|few
TGTGCCAGTGCCGCTCTACAGGTCGCGGCCAAAAACATTCAGTACTTC
CASAALQVAAKNIQYF
>TRBJ2-7|TRBV29-1|TRBD2|many
TGCAGCGTTGCTGGGCCGGGACTAGCGGAACCCTCCTACGAGCAGTACTTC
CSVAGPGLAEPSYEQYF